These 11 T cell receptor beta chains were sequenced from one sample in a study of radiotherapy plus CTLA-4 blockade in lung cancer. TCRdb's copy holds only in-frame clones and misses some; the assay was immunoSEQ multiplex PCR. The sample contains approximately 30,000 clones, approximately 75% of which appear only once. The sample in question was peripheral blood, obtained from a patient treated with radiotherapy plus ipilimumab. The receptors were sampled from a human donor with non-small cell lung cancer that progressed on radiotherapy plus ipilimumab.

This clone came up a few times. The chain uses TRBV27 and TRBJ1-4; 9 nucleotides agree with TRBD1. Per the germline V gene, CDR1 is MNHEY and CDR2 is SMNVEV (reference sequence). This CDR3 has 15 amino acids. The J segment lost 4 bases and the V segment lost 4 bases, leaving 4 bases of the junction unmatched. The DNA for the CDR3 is TGTGCCAGCAGTTGGGGGACAGGGCGTAATGAAAAACTGTTTTTT. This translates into CASSWGTGRNEKLFF.

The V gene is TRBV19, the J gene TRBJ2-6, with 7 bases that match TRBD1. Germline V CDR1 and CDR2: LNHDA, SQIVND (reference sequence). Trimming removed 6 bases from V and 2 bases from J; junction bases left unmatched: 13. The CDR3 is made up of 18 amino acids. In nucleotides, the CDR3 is TGTGCCAGTAGCCCCCGACAGGGCTTCTCAACTGGGGCCAACGTCCTGACTTTC. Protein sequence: CASSPRQGFSTGANVLTF.

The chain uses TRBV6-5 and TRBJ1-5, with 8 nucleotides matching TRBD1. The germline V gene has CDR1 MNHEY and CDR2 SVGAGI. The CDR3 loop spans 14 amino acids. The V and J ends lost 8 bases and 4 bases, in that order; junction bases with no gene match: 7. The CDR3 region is CASGSRGRNQPQHF. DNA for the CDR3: TGTGCCAGCGGAAGCAGGGGGCGGAATCAGCCCCAGCATTTT.

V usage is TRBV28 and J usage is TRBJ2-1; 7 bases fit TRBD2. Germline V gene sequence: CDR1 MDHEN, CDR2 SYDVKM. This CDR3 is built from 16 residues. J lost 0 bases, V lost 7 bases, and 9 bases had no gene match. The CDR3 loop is CASILSPGGSYNEQFF. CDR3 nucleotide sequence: TGTGCCAGCATCCTCTCCCCGGGGGGCTCCTACAATGAGCAGTTCTTC.

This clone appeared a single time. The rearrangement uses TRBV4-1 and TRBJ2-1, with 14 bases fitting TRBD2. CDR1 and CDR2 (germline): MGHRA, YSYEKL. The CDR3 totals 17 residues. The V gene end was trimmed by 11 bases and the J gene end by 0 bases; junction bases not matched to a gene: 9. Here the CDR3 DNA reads TGCGCCTCCGGGACTAGCGGGGGTTCTAGCTCCTACAATGAGCAGTTCTTC. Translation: CASGTSGGSSSYNEQFF.

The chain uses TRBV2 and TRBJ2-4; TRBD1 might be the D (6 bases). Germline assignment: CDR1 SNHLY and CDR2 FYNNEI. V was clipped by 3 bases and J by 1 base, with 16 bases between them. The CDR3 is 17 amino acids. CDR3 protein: CASSEILRGRAKNIQYF. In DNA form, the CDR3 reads TGTGCCAGCAGTGAGATTCTCAGGGGTAGGGCCAAAAACATTCAGTACTTC.

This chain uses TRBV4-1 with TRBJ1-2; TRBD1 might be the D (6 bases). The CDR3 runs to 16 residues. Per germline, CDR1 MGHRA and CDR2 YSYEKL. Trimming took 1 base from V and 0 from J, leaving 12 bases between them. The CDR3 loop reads CASSQGSGAPNYGYTF. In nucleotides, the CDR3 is TGCGCCAGCAGCCAAGGGTCAGGGGCCCCTAACTATGGCTACACCTTC.

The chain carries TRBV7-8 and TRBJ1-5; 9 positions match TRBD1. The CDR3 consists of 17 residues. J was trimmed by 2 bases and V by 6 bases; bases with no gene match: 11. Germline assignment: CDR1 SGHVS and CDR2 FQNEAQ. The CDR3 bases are TGTGCCAGCAGTTCCGAACCCAGGACAGGGGGCAATCAGCCCCAGCATTTT. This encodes CASSSEPRTGGNQPQHF.

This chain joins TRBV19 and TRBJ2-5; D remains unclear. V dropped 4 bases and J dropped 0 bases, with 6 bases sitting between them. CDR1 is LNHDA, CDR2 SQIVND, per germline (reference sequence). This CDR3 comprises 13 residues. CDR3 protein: CASSNSYQETQYF. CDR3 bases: TGTGCCAGTAGTAACTCGTACCAAGAGACCCAGTACTTC.

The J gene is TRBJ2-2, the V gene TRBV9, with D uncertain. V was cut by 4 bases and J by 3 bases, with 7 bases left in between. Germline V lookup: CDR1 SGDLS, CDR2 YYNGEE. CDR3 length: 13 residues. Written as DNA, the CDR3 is TGTGCCAGCAGCCCAGAGGACACCGGGGAGCTGTTTTTT. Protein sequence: CASSPEDTGELFF. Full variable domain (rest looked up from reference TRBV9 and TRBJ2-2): DSGVTQTPKHLITATGQRVTLRCSPRSGDLSVYWYQQSLDQGLQFLIQYYNGEERAKGNILERFSAQQFPDLHSELNLSSLELGDSALYFCASSPEDTGELFFGEGSRLTVL.

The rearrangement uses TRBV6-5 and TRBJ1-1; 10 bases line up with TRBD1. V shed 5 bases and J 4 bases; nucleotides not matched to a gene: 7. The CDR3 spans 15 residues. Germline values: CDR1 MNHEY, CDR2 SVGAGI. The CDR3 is CASSRQGALPTEAFF. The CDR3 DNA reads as TGTGCCAGCAGTAGACAGGGGGCGCTTCCCACTGAAGCTTTCTTT.